The present TCR beta chain was sequenced within a study of vaccination and CD4 T cells after COVID-19. Overall study context: According to the study, participants were given two doses of BNT162b2 or mRNA-1273 vaccine. Sampling after COVID took place at a median of around 110 days (range 35 to 161) following diagnosis.

CDR3 length: 14 amino acids. The germline V gene encodes CDR1 MDHEN and CDR2 SYDVKM. The V end was cut by 7 bases, the J end by 5 bases, with 15 bases between. Study-level results: Reactive clonotype counts went from median 21 after infection to around 38 after vaccination, nonsignificantly.

With the Oncomine TCR Beta short-read assay, DNA from cultured CD4+ T cells was sequenced. Investigators obtained genomic DNA by extraction from cultured CD4+ T cells. TCRdb re-called the PCR reads with MiXCR, one entry per CDR3 protein. The profile covers about 9,400 distinct CDR3 sequences, with 25% to 40% appearing a single time and around a fifth taken by the ten largest. Treatment described: approximately nine-day PBMC culture with coronavirus spike peptide pools or control peptides (ViraFEST assay). Gathering of the CD4+ T cells, from the unexposed donor, took place before the COVID-19 pandemic (2011-2018). As regards this clonotype: Its antigen is not known.

The material sequenced was CD4+ T cells from blood, cultured in vitro. This receptor was identified in a human donor in good health. V is TRBV28 and J is TRBJ1-5; tentative D call: TRBD1 (6 bases). The CDR3 region has the DNA TGTGCCAGCAATATGGGGGGGGCCCATCAGCCCCAGCATTTT. It codes for CASNMGGAHQPQHF. Full variable domain (remainder filled in from reference TRBV28 and TRBJ1-5): DVKVTQSSRYLVKRTGEKVFLECVQDMDHENMFWYRQDPGLGLRLIYFSYDVKMKEKGDIPEGYSVSREKKERFSLILESASTNQTSMYLCASNMGGAHQPQHFGDGTRLSIL.